The 18 T cell receptor beta chains below all came from one sample that was sequenced in a study of circulating and synovial CD4+ cells in juvenile arthritis. Profiled with immunoSEQ multiplex PCR; TCRdb holds only in-frame clones, not every one. The data hold about 16,000 clones, with about 93% observed a single time. Sequencing was done on a sample of CD4+ T cells from blood. The source of these receptors is a human donor with juvenile idiopathic arthritis.

The rearrangement joins TRBV5-4 to TRBJ1-6, with a possible D match to TRBD1 (6 bases). Per the germline V gene, CDR1 is SGHNT and CDR2 is YYREEE (reference sequence). With 0 bases removed from V and 12 bases from J, the gap between germline ends came to 10 bases. The length of the CDR3 is 13 residues. In DNA form, the CDR3 reads TGTGCCAGCAGCTTGGAACCGGGACAACCCCTCCACTTT. It is translated as CASSLEPGQPLHF.

CDR3 bases: TGTGCCAGCAGCTTAGAGTCAGGCCGGCTCAATCAGCCCCAGCATTTT. This gives the protein CASSLESGRLNQPQHF. The gene calls are TRBV7-2 and TRBJ1-5, with unresolved D. V was cut by 1 base and J by 3 bases, with 13 bases left in between. The germline gives CDR1 SGHTA, CDR2 FQGNSA. The CDR3 extends over 16 amino acids.

This clone appeared a single time. This sequence joins TRBV4-1 and TRBJ2-1; 10 bases agree with TRBD1. The CDR3 has 15 amino acids. V was pared by 4 bases and J by 3 bases, with 3 bases of the junction left unmatched. Germline values: CDR1 MGHRA, CDR2 YSYEKL. The CDR3: CASSPTGGSYNEQFF. CDR3 nucleotides: TGCGCCAGCAGCCCGACAGGGGGCAGCTACAATGAGCAGTTCTTC.

This clone was seen a single time. The chain is built from TRBV2 and TRBJ1-2, with 9 bases matching TRBD1. The CDR3 runs 14 residues. Unmatched junction bases numbered 7, after V lost 6 bases and J lost 5 bases. Germline V gene lookup returns CDR1 SNHLY and CDR2 FYNNEI. The CDR3 protein is CASSYRGRVYGYTF. Written as DNA, the CDR3 is TGTGCCAGCAGCTACAGGGGGCGCGTATATGGCTACACCTTC. The full variable domain, in which reference TRBV2 and TRBJ1-2 provide the parts outside the CDR3, is EPEVTQTPSHQVTQMGQEVILRCVPISNHLYFYWYRQILGQKVEFLVSFYNNEISEKSEIFDDQFSVERPDGSNFTLKIRSTKLEDSAMYFCASSYRGRVYGYTFGSGTRLTVV.

CDR3 sequence (DNA): TGTGCCACCAGCAGATTACAGGTGGGAAACGAAAAACTGTTTTTT. Translation: CATSRLQVGNEKLFF. The rearrangement joins TRBV15 to TRBJ1-4; D possibly corresponds to TRBD1 (5 bases). The length of the CDR3 is 15 residues. Germline CDR1 reads LNHNV; CDR2 reads YYDKDF (reference sequence). The V end was cut by 2 bases, the J end by 8 bases, with 15 bases between.

The chain joins TRBV14 to TRBJ1-1; D is undetermined. Germline CDR1 and CDR2: SGHDN and FVKESK. The V and J ends lost 1 base and 7 bases respectively, with 16 bases between them. The CDR3 has 15 residues. CDR3 sequence (DNA): TGTGCCAGCAGCCAAGTTGGGCAGCCCACCCTTGAAGCTTTCTTT. It encodes CASSQVGQPTLEAFF.

The V and J genes are TRBV5-4 and TRBJ2-3, with D tentatively TRBD1 (6 bases). The CDR3 spans 12 residues. Germline CDR1 SGHNT, CDR2 YYREEE (reference sequence). CDR3 DNA: TGTGCGATCAGAGGCAGGGGTGATACGCAGTATTTT. The encoded protein is CAIRGRGDTQYF.

J is TRBJ2-1 and V is TRBV19; unclear D gene. V gave up 3 bases and J gave up 2 bases, with 11 bases separating them. This CDR3 spans 15 amino acids. Germline lookup yields CDR1 LNHDA and CDR2 SQIVND (reference sequence). CDR3 sequence (DNA): TGTGCCAGTAGTATTGAGTTAACCCCCTACAATGAGCAGTTCTTC. Encoded protein: CASSIELTPYNEQFF.

This chain links TRBV21-1 with TRBJ2-2; the DNA was not compared with TRBD2, the D call given in the table. TRBV21-1 has pseudogene status. The CDR3 runs 18 residues. The CDR3 DNA follows: TGTGCCAGGGACCCGGGACTAGCGGGAGACCCAAGTTACGGGGAGCTGTTTTTT. It encodes CARDPGLAGDPSYGELFF.

This chain links TRBV7-8 with TRBJ2-5, with D perhaps matching TRBD1 (6 bases). Looked up from germline, CDR1 is SGHVS and CDR2 is FQNEAQ. The CDR3 is 14 amino acids. V was clipped by 6 bases and J by 4 bases, with 15 bases between them. This CDR3 is CASRQQGRGETQYF. The DNA for the CDR3 is TGTGCCAGCAGACAACAGGGTCGTGGAGAGACCCAGTACTTC.

This chain connects TRBV10-3 to TRBJ1-6; TRBD1 agrees at 8 bases. CDR1 is ENHRY, CDR2 SYGVKD, per germline. The CDR3 contains 18 residues. V lost 10 bases and J lost 10; bases outside the gene matches: 24. For the CDR3, the DNA is TGTGCCACCCTTCCGGGACAGGCCTTGACAGGTGGTGGGTCACCCCTCCACTTT. Its protein is CATLPGQALTGGGSPLHF.

The gene calls are TRBV9 and TRBJ1-3; no clear D. V was trimmed by 3 bases and J by 0 bases, leaving 13 bases between them. Germline V gene lookup returns CDR1 SGDLS and CDR2 YYNGEE. The CDR3 contains 16 residues. CDR3 DNA: TGTGCCAGCAGCGCCTTCCAAGCGAACTCTGGAAACACCATATATTTT. It is translated as CASSAFQANSGNTIYF.

The rearrangement joins TRBV4-3 to TRBJ2-7, with 8 bases matching TRBD1. The germline gives CDR1 LGHNA, CDR2 YSLEER. This CDR3 has 15 residues. The ends lost 4 bases at V and 0 bases at J; junction bases unmatched: 5. CDR3 DNA: TGCGCCAGCAGCCTTAGACAGGGGAGCTCCTACGAGCAGTACTTC. Translated: CASSLRQGSSYEQYF.

This chain links TRBV11-2 with TRBJ2-7, with TRBD2 identical over 10 bases. This CDR3 comprises 16 residues. Trimming took 2 bases from V and 2 from J; bases not matched to a gene: 6. Germline V gene data show CDR1 as SGHAT and CDR2 as FQNNGV. CDR3 region: CASSLLSSGGAYEQYF. CDR3 nucleotides: TGTGCCAGCAGCTTACTGTCTAGCGGGGGAGCCTACGAGCAGTACTTC.

The rearrangement uses TRBV6-5 and TRBJ1-2; a possible D gene is TRBD1 (6 bases). V lost 9 bases and J lost 2, with 13 bases in between. CDR1 and CDR2 (germline): MNHEY, SVGAGI. The CDR3 runs to 13 residues. The CDR3 loop reads CASVDSRNYGYTF. The CDR3 DNA reads TGTGCCAGTGTGGACAGCCGAAACTATGGCTACACCTTC.

The chain carries TRBV25-1 and TRBJ2-7, with D possibly being TRBD1 (6 bases). The ends were cut back, 3 bases at V and 3 bases at J, with 15 bases in the middle. The CDR3 totals 15 residues. Per the germline V gene, CDR1 is MGHDK and CDR2 is SYGVNS. CDR3 nucleotide sequence: TGTGCCAGCAGTGATTCTGGGGGCGGGTACTACGAGCAGTACTTC. It encodes CASSDSGGGYYEQYF.

The CDR3 nucleotides are TGTGCCAGCAGCAAAGCGTACGGGACTCGGGCCTTCACAGATACGCAGTATTTT. Its translation is CASSKAYGTRAFTDTQYF. The chain links TRBV21-1 to TRBJ2-3; the DNA was not used to check the table's D call, TRBD2. TRBV21-1 is a listed pseudogene. The CDR3 covers 18 residues.

For this clone: Other nucleotide sequences from this sample produce the same CDR3. This chain links TRBV7-2 with TRBJ1-6; D is possibly TRBD1 (6 bases). This CDR3 is built from 19 residues. V was pared by 2 bases and J by 0 bases, with 17 bases between. Germline V gene sequence: CDR1 SGHTA, CDR2 FQGNSA. The CDR3 region is CASSLRGTQLSSYNSPLHF. The CDR3 DNA follows: TGTGCCAGCAGCTTAAGGGGGACACAGCTGAGCTCCTATAATTCACCCCTCCACTTT.